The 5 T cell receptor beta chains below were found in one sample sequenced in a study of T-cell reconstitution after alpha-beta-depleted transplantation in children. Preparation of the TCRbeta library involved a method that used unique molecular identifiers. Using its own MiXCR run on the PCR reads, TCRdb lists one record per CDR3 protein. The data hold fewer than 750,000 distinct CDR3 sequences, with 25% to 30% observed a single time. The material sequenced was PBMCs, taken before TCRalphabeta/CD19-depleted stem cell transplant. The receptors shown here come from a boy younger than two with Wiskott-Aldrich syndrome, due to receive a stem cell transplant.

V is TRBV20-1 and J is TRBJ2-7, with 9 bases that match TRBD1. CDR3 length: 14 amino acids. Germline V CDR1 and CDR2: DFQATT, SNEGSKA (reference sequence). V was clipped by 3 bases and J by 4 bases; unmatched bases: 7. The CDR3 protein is CSARHRTGVYEQYF. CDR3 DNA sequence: TGCAGTGCTAGGCACAGGACAGGGGTATACGAGCAGTACTTC.

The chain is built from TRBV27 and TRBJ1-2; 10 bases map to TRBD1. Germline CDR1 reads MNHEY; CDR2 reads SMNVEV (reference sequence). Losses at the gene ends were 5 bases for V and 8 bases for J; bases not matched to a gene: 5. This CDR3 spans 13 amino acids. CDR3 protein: CASSIRQGAGYTF. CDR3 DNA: TGTGCCAGCAGTATCAGACAGGGGGCGGGCTACACCTTC.

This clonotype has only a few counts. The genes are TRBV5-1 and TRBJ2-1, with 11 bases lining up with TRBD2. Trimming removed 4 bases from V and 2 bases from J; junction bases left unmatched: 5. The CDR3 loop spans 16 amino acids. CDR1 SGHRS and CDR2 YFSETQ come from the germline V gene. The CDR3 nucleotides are TGCGCCAGCAGCCTATTGACTAGCGGGGCCTACAATGAGCAGTTCTTC. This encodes CASSLLTSGAYNEQFF.

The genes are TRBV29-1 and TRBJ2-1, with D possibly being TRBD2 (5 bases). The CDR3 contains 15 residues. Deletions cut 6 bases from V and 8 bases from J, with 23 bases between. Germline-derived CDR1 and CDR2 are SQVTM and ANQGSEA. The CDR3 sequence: CSVLMVGIPEDEQFF. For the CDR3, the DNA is TGCAGCGTGCTCATGGTAGGGATCCCGGAGGATGAGCAGTTCTTC.

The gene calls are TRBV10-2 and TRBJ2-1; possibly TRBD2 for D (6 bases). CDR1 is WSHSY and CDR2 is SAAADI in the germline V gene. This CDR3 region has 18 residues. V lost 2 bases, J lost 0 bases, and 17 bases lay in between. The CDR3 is CASSELHGGASSYNEQFF. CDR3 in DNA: TGCGCCAGCAGTGAGCTACATGGCGGGGCGAGCTCCTACAATGAGCAGTTCTTC.